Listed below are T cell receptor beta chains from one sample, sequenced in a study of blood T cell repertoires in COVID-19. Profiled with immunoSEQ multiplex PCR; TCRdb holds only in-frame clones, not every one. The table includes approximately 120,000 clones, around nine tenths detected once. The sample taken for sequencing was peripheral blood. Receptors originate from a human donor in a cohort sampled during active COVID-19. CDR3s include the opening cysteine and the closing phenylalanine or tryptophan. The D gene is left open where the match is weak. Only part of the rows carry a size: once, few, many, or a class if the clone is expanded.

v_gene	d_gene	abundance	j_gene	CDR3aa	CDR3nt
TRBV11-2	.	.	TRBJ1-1	CASSSLRGAEAFF	TGTGCCAGCAGCTCCCTCCGGGGGGCTGAAGCTTTCTTT
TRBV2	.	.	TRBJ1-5	CASNRRDQPQHF	TGTGCCAGCAATCGGCGGGATCAGCCCCAGCATTTT
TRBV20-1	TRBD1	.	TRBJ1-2	CSASTGTDGYGYTF	TGCAGTGCTAGTACGGGGACAGACGGGTATGGCTACACCTTC
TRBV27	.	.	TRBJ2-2	CASSLFPIDTGELFF	TGTGCCAGCAGTTTATTCCCCATTGACACCGGGGAGCTGTTTTTT
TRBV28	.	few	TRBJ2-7	CASSLLASAYEQYF	TGTGCCAGCAGTTTATTAGCAAGCGCGTACGAGCAGTACTTC
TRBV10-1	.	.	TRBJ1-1	CASIYPVEAFF	TGCGCCAGCATCTACCCGGTTGAAGCTTTCTTT
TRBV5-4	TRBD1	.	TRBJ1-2	CASRPPGQGHGYTF	TGTGCCAGCAGGCCTCCGGGACAGGGACACGGCTACACCTTC
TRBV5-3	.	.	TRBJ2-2	CARSQRDSGPPGELFF	TGTGCCAGAAGCCAACGGGATAGTGGGCCCCCCGGGGAGCTGTTTTTT
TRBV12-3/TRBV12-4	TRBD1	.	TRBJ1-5	CASDRGNQPQHF	TGTGCCAGCGACAGGGGGAATCAGCCCCAGCATTTT
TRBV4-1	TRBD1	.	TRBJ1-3	CASRAGTDTIYF	TGCGCCAGCAGGGCTGGGACAGACACCATATATTTT
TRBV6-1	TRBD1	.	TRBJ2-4	CASSEGQGVNIQYF	TGTGCCAGCAGTGAGGGACAGGGGGTAAACATTCAGTACTTC
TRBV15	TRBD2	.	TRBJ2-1	CATSRGSGGALLDEQFF	TGTGCCACCAGCAGAGGTAGCGGGGGGGCTCTTCTGGATGAGCAGTTCTTC
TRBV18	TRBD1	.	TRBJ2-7	CASGQGSSYEQYF	TGTGCCAGCGGACAGGGAAGCTCCTACGAGCAGTACTTC
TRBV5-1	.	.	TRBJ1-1	CASSLEGQGTEAFF	TGCGCCAGCAGCTTGGAAGGCCAGGGAACTGAAGCTTTCTTT
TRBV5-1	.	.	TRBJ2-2	CASSLNRVGTGELFF	TGCGCCAGCAGCTTAAACAGGGTGGGCACCGGGGAGCTGTTTTTT
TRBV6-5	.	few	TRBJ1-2	CASRPYRAPRGYTF	TGTGCCAGCAGACCATACAGAGCCCCCCGTGGCTACACCTTC
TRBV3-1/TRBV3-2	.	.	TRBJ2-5	CASSPVLSGALQETQYF	TGTGCCAGCAGCCCCGTGCTGTCGGGAGCGTTACAAGAGACCCAGTACTTC
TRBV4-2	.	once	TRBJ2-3	CASSPLVAASSPTDTQYF	TGTGCCAGCAGCCCCCTAGTAGCGGCCTCCTCGCCCACAGATACGCAGTATTTT
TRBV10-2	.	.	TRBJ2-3	CASSESTQGYNTDTQYF	TGCGCCAGCAGTGAGTCGACTCAGGGCTACAACACAGATACGCAGTATTTT
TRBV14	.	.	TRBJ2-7	CASSQVTTGTIYEQYF	TGTGCCAGCAGCCAAGTAACTACAGGGACCATCTACGAGCAGTACTTC
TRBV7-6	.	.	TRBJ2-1	CASSFSAGPTYNEQFF	TGTGCCAGCAGCTTTTCCGCAGGGCCCACCTACAATGAGCAGTTCTTC
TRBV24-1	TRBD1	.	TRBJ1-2	CATSDPGQGADGYTF	TGTGCCACCAGTGACCCGGGACAGGGGGCGGATGGCTACACCTTC
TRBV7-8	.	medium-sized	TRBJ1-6	CASSGGPVGGNRPLHF	TGTGCCAGCAGCGGAGGCCCGGTAGGGGGAAACCGTCCCCTCCACTTT
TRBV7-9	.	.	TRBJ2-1	CASSSKEGALLRGEQFF	TGTGCCAGCAGCTCTAAGGAGGGGGCCTTGCTCCGGGGTGAGCAGTTCTTC
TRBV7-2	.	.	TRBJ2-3	CATSPTTHTQYF	TGTGCCACTTCCCCCACCACTCATACGCAGTATTTT
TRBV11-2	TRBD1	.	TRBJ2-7	CASSLVKRTGDYEQYF	TGTGCCAGCAGCTTAGTAAAACGGACAGGGGACTACGAGCAGTACTTC
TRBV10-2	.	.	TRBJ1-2	CASSESARRGSLNGYTF	TGCGCCAGCAGTGAGTCGGCCAGGCGGGGGAGTTTAAACGGCTACACCTTC
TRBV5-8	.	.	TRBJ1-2	CASSFEQGRGYTF	TGTGCCAGCAGCTTCGAACAGGGAAGGGGCTACACCTTC
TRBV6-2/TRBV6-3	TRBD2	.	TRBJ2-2	CASSRTSGNTGELFF	TGTGCCAGCAGTCGGACTAGCGGAAACACCGGGGAGCTGTTTTTT
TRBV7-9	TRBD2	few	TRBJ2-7	CASSFGGTYEQYF	TGTGCCAGCAGTTTCGGGGGGACCTACGAGCAGTACTTC
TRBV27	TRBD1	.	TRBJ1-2	CASSHRGRGNYGYTF	TGTGCCAGCAGTCACAGGGGGCGCGGAAACTATGGCTACACCTTC
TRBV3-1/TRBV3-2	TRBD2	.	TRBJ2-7	CASSQTYGTRISREQYF	TGTGCCAGCAGCCAGACCTACGGGACTAGAATTTCACGTGAGCAGTACTTC
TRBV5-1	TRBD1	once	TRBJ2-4	CASSSGQALRNIQYF	TGCGCCAGCAGTTCAGGACAGGCACTTAGAAACATTCAGTACTTC
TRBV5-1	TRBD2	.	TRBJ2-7	CASRRTSGLYEQYF	TGCGCCAGCCGCCGGACTAGCGGGCTTTACGAGCAGTACTTC
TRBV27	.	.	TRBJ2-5	CASSFAGGQETQYF	TGTGCCAGCAGTTTCGCAGGGGGGCAAGAGACCCAGTACTTC
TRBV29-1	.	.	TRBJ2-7	CSVAATGSHEYF	TGCAGCGTTGCCGCGACAGGATCTCATGAGTACTTC
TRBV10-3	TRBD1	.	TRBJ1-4	CAISERQGADEKLFF	TGTGCCATCAGTGAGAGACAGGGGGCGGATGAAAAACTGTTTTTT
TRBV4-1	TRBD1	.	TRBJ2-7	CASSQQSGTAYEQYF	TGCGCCAGCAGCCAACAGTCCGGGACAGCCTACGAGCAGTACTTC
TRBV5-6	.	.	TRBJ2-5	CASSLAGSTETQYF	TGTGCCAGCAGCTTGGCCGGTAGCACGGAGACCCAGTACTTC
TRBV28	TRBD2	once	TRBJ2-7	CASSPWGRAGYEQYF	TGTGCCAGCAGCCCCTGGGGGAGGGCAGGGTACGAGCAGTACTTC
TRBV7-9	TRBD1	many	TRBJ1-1	CASSAPRDRGNSDTEAFF	TGTGCCAGCAGCGCACCCAGGGACAGGGGGAACTCAGACACTGAAGCTTTCTTT
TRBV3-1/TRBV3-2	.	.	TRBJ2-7	CASSQESQAYEQYF	TGTGCCAGCAGCCAAGAGTCTCAGGCCTACGAGCAGTACTTC
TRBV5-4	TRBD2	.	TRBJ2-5	CASRSGTSGQETQYF	TGTGCCAGCAGGTCTGGGACTAGCGGACAAGAGACCCAGTACTTC
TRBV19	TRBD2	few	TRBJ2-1	CASSPSGSSYNEQFF	TGTGCCAGTAGCCCCAGCGGGAGCTCCTACAATGAGCAGTTCTTC
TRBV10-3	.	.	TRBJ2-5	CAISDLGSEETQYF	TGTGCCATCAGTGATTTAGGGAGCGAAGAGACCCAGTACTTC
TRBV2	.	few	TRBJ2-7	CASSVPQGMVEQYF	TGTGCCAGCAGTGTCCCACAGGGTATGGTCGAGCAGTACTTC
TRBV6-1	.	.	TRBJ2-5	CASSETGTGETQYF	TGTGCCAGCAGTGAGACAGGCACTGGGGAGACCCAGTACTTC
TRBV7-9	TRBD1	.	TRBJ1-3	CASSLKGATAGNTIYF	TGTGCCAGCAGCTTAAAGGGGGCGACGGCTGGAAACACCATATATTTT
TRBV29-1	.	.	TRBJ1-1	CSVVYGGTEAFF	TGCAGCGTTGTTTATGGAGGCACTGAAGCTTTCTTT
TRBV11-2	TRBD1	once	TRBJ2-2	CASSWRTGGRIHAGELFF	TGTGCCAGCAGCTGGAGGACAGGGGGCAGGATTCACGCCGGGGAGCTGTTTTTT
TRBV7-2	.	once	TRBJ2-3	CASSLVGYTDTQYF	TGTGCCAGCAGCTTAGTGGGCTACACAGATACGCAGTATTTT
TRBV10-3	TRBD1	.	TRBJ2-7	CAISQGQRENSYEQYF	TGTGCCATCAGTCAGGGACAGCGAGAAAACTCCTACGAGCAGTACTTC
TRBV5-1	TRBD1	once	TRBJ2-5	CASSSYRGAETQYF	TGCGCCAGCAGCTCATACAGGGGCGCGGAGACCCAGTACTTC
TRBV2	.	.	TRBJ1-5	CASQATGDQPQHF	TGTGCCAGTCAGGCGACAGGTGATCAGCCCCAGCATTTT
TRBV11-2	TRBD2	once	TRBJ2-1	CASSLVVGSGRLREQFF	TGTGCCAGCAGCTTAGTAGTTGGTAGCGGGAGACTGCGTGAGCAGTTCTTC
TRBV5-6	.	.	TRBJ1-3	CASSLGNREEYF	TGTGCCAGCAGCTTGGGAAATCGGGAAGAGTATTTT
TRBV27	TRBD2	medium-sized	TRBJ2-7	CASSLSGGAFNEQYF	TGTGCCAGCAGCCTCTCCGGGGGGGCTTTTAACGAGCAGTACTTC